Following are 18 T cell receptor beta chains from one sample sequenced in a study of PD-1 blockade in mismatch repair-deficient tumors. The table came from immunoSEQ multiplex PCR; TCRdb's copy has only in-frame clones and leaves some out. The sample consists of more than 40,000 clones, roughly 75% of them appearing once. The material was peripheral blood, obtained 4 weeks after starting pembrolizumab. The receptors were sampled from an adult with mismatch repair-deficient cancer.

The V call is TRBV5-1, the J call TRBJ1-1; the match to TRBD1 covers 7 bases. The CDR3 totals 15 residues. V lost 1 base and J lost 3; bases outside the gene matches: 6. From germline, CDR1 is SGHRS and CDR2 YFSETQ. This chain's CDR3 is CASSLMLQGDTEAFF. The CDR3 DNA is TGCGCCAGCAGCTTGATGTTGCAGGGGGACACTGAAGCTTTCTTT.

The chain recombines TRBV4-3 with TRBJ2-7, with 8 bases identical to TRBD1. CDR3 length: 21 amino acids. CDR1 and CDR2 (germline): LGHNA, YSLEER. Germline trimming cut 3 bases from V and 0 bases from J; bases unmatched to any gene: 22. CDR3 DNA: TGCGCCAGCAGCCAGGACATGCCCGGACAGGGCCGGAATGAATTCTCCTACGAGCAGTACTTC. This encodes CASSQDMPGQGRNEFSYEQYF.

This clone has a handful of counts. V gene TRBV19 combines with J gene TRBJ2-7, with no clear D. The V gene's germline CDR1 is LNHDA and CDR2 SQIVND (reference sequence). The CDR3 has 12 residues. The V and J ends lost 5 bases and 5 bases respectively, with 10 bases between them. This CDR3 reads CASSAVSDEQYF. CDR3 bases: TGTGCCAGTAGTGCCGTATCGGACGAGCAGTACTTC.

The chain has TRBV10-3 and TRBJ2-1; D gene uncertain. V was shortened by 0 bases and J by 9 bases, with 6 bases between the two germline ends. CDR3 size: 12 residues. CDR1 is ENHRY and CDR2 is SYGVKD in the germline V gene. CDR3 in amino acids: CAISESAAEQFF. In DNA, the CDR3 is TGTGCCATCAGTGAGTCAGCTGCTGAGCAGTTCTTC.

J is TRBJ2-3 and V is TRBV30, with D unclear. From germline, CDR1 is GTSNPN and CDR2 SVGIG (reference sequence). Deletions cut 0 bases from V and 2 bases from J, with 9 bases between. The CDR3 covers 14 residues. The CDR3 DNA reads TGTGCCTGGAGTGTTGGGCAGGACACAGATACGCAGTATTTT. This gives the protein CAWSVGQDTDTQYF.

J is TRBJ2-5 and V is TRBV2; perhaps TRBD1 as D (5 bases). CDR3 length equals 13 residues. Germline CDR1 reads SNHLY; CDR2 reads FYNNEI. V was pared by 5 bases and J by 2 bases, with 9 bases between. CDR3 sequence reads: CASSSQGQETQYF. CDR3 nucleotide sequence: TGTGCCAGCAGTAGTCAGGGTCAAGAGACCCAGTACTTC. The entire variable domain, with the rest obtained from reference TRBV2 and TRBJ2-5, is as follows: EPEVTQTPSHQVTQMGQEVILRCVPISNHLYFYWYRQILGQKVEFLVSFYNNEISEKSEIFDDQFSVERPDGSNFTLKIRSTKLEDSAMYFCASSSQGQETQYFGPGTRLLVL.

The CDR3 here is CASSAAAGGYYEQYF. The CDR3 DNA is TGTGCCAGCAGCGCCGCGGCAGGGGGGTACTACGAGCAGTACTTC. This sequence joins TRBV5-4 and TRBJ2-7; weak D call: TRBD1 (7 bases). CDR3 length: 15 residues. V was cut by 4 bases and J by 3 bases, with 17 bases left in between. The germline CDR1 and CDR2 sequences are SGHNT and YYREEE (reference sequence).

The V gene is TRBV5-1, the J gene TRBJ2-7; 10 bases agree with TRBD1. This CDR3 has 14 amino acids. V lost 4 bases to trimming and J lost 6 bases; unmatched junction nucleotides: 7. Germline CDR1 and CDR2: SGHRS and YFSETQ. The CDR3 DNA follows: TGCGCCAGCAGCCCCGGGACAGGGGCTGTCGAGCAGTACTTC. Protein sequence: CASSPGTGAVEQYF. The full variable domain, in which reference TRBV5-1 and TRBJ2-7 provide the parts outside the CDR3, is KAGVTQTPRYLIKTRGQQVTLSCSPISGHRSVSWYQQTPGQGLQFLFEYFSETQRNKGNFPGRFSGRQFSNSRSEMNVSTLELGDSALYLCASSPGTGAVEQYFGPGTRLTVT.

The DNA for the CDR3 is TGTGCCAGCATACTGGCGGGTTCGTCCTACAATGAGCAGTTCTTC. It is translated as CASILAGSSYNEQFF. The V call is TRBV7-8, the J call TRBJ2-1, with D maybe TRBD2 (5 bases). The CDR3 totals 15 residues. CDR1 and CDR2 from the germline V gene are SGHVS and FQNEAQ. V was pared by 7 bases and J by 1 base, with 14 bases between.

The genes are TRBV6-6 and TRBJ2-5; no firm D call. Judging by the DNA end, TRBJ2-7 fits better; the J call may be wrong. The CDR3 is 12 amino acids. CDR1 and CDR2 from the germline V gene are MNHNY and SVGAGI (reference sequence). The CDR3 is CASKGPSYEQYF. CDR3 nucleotide sequence: TGTGCCAGCAAGGGCCCTTCCTACGAGCAGTACTTC.

The chain employs TRBV2 and TRBJ1-1; D might be TRBD1 (5 bases). The CDR3 spans 15 residues. Trimming removed 5 bases from V and 0 bases from J, with 13 bases in between. CDR1 is SNHLY, CDR2 FYNNEI, per germline. CDR3 bases: TGTGCCAGCAGTCGAGGGGTCCGGGTGAACACTGAAGCTTTCTTT. Translated, it gives CASSRGVRVNTEAFF.

The chain carries TRBV19 and TRBJ1-2; D remains unclear. V shed 2 bases and J shed 2 bases, with 21 bases lying between them. CDR1 and CDR2 (germline): LNHDA, SQIVND (reference sequence). The CDR3 is 18 amino acids. CDR3 sequence: CASSIFGGSAGRNYGYTF. The CDR3 DNA sequence: TGTGCCAGTAGTATATTTGGCGGGTCGGCCGGAAGAAACTATGGCTACACCTTC.

This clone was detected only a few times. The V gene is TRBV5-1, the J gene TRBJ2-7; no reliable D call. The CDR3 totals 15 residues. Germline V gene lookup returns CDR1 SGHRS and CDR2 YFSETQ. Trimming left V 0 bases short and J 3 bases short, with 13 bases between. The CDR3 loop is CASSLGLGSFYEQYF. CDR3 nucleotides: TGCGCCAGCAGCTTGGGCCTGGGCTCATTCTACGAGCAGTACTTC. Filled out from reference TRBV5-1 and TRBJ2-7, the complete variable domain reads KAGVTQTPRYLIKTRGQQVTLSCSPISGHRSVSWYQQTPGQGLQFLFEYFSETQRNKGNFPGRFSGRQFSNSRSEMNVSTLELGDSALYLCASSLGLGSFYEQYFGPGTRLTVT.

This chain links TRBV5-1 with TRBJ2-1, with TRBD2 identical over 11 bases. This CDR3 has 15 amino acids. Looked up from germline, CDR1 is SGHRS and CDR2 is YFSETQ. Losses at the gene ends were 0 bases for V and 7 bases for J; bases not matched to a gene: 3. The CDR3 is CASSLGLAGGNEQFF. The CDR3 bases are TGCGCCAGCAGCTTGGGGCTAGCGGGAGGTAATGAGCAGTTCTTC.

The rearrangement joins TRBV10-1 to TRBJ2-2; TRBD2 aligns across 7 bases. This CDR3 spans 14 amino acids. The germline V gene has CDR1 WNHNN and CDR2 SYGVQD (reference sequence). With V trimmed by 2 bases and J by 4 bases, 1 base remained unmatched. CDR3 region: CASSEGGGTGELFF. CDR3 coding DNA: TGCGCCAGCAGTGAGGGGGGGGGCACCGGGGAGCTGTTTTTT.

The chain joins TRBV5-1 to TRBJ1-1; 8 bases are a match to TRBD1. Germline CDR1 reads SGHRS; CDR2 reads YFSETQ. V lost 4 bases, J lost 1 base, and 3 bases stayed unmatched. This CDR3 is built from 14 residues. CDR3 nucleotides: TGCGCCAGCAGCCGACAGGGGAGGAACACTGAAGCTTTCTTT. Residues: CASSRQGRNTEAFF.

This clone has more than one count but fewer than ten. The J gene is TRBJ1-1, the V gene TRBV5-6; D not certain. The V end lost 0 bases, the J end lost 3 bases, and 6 bases lay between the germline ends. The germline gives CDR1 SGHDT, CDR2 YYEEEE. The CDR3 loop spans 13 amino acids. CDR3 sequence: CASSLGRYTEAFF. In nucleotides, the CDR3 is TGTGCCAGCAGCTTGGGAAGGTACACTGAAGCTTTCTTT.

V is TRBV29-1 and J is TRBJ2-3; possibly TRBD2 for D (6 bases). The V end lost 6 bases, the J end lost 8 bases, and 6 bases lay between the germline ends. Germline V lookup: CDR1 SQVTM, CDR2 ANQGSEA. The CDR3 length is 9 residues. In nucleotides, the CDR3 is TGCAGCGTGGAGGGTACGCAGTATTTT. Translation: CSVEGTQYF.